A single sample gave rise to the 25 T cell receptor beta chains below, sequenced in a study of cytomegalovirus exposure and HLA in healthy donors. It was with 60 Vbeta and 13 Jbeta primers that the PCR ran. Profiling relied on immunoSEQ multiplex PCR, and the TCRdb table lists in-frame clones only, not all of them. Among under 200,000 clones listed, roughly 78% were seen once. Sequenced sample: PBMCs. These TCRs come from a woman aged 45-65 years in good health and CMV-seropositive.

The V call is TRBV5-8, the J call TRBJ2-1; 7 positions match TRBD1. The germline gives CDR1 SGHTS, CDR2 YDEGEE. Trimming took 2 bases from V and 5 from J; bases not matched to a gene: 4. CDR3 length: 14 amino acids. In DNA, the CDR3 is TGTGCCAGCAGCTTTCTACAGGGGCACAATGAGCAGTTCTTC. This encodes CASSFLQGHNEQFF.

The rearrangement uses TRBV25-1 and TRBJ2-7; 11 nucleotides align to TRBD1. The CDR3 is 15 residues long. The J segment lost 4 bases and the V segment lost 4 bases, leaving 6 bases of the junction unmatched. In germline, CDR1 is MGHDK, CDR2 SYGVNS. This CDR3 is CASSAGTGGRYEQYF. The CDR3 DNA reads as TGTGCCAGCAGTGCGGGGACAGGGGGAAGGTACGAGCAGTACTTC.

The chain recombines TRBV2 with TRBJ2-5, with TRBD2 identical over 9 bases. J was trimmed by 2 bases and V by 6 bases; bases with no gene match: 10. This CDR3 is built from 16 residues. Germline V lookup: CDR1 SNHLY, CDR2 FYNNEI. In nucleotides, the CDR3 is TGTGCCAGCAGAATAAGGACTAGCGCTTCACAAGAGACCCAGTACTTC. This sequence encodes CASRIRTSASQETQYF.

V gene TRBV7-3 combines with J gene TRBJ2-6, with D possibly TRBD2 on 6 matching bases. V gave up 2 bases and J gave up 4 bases, with 9 bases separating them. The CDR3 contains 15 residues. Germline values: CDR1 SGHTA, CDR2 FQGTGA. In nucleotides, the CDR3 is TGTGCCAGCAGCTTACCGGGGGTCGGGGCCAACGTCCTGACTTTC. Protein product: CASSLPGVGANVLTF.

V is TRBV11-2 and J is TRBJ2-3; D call uncertain. V dropped 1 base and J dropped 4 bases, with 6 bases sitting between them. In germline, CDR1 is SGHAT, CDR2 FQNNGV. The CDR3 is 13 residues long. CDR3 DNA: TGTGCCAGCAGCTTAGCCGGTGCAGATACGCAGTATTTT. Its protein is CASSLAGADTQYF.

The rearrangement joins TRBV5-1 to TRBJ2-7; maybe TRBD2 (7 bases). The CDR3 has 16 residues. The germline gives CDR1 SGHRS, CDR2 YFSETQ. V shed 4 bases and J shed 3 bases, with 20 bases lying between them. CDR3 sequence reads: CASSLVGGGQLYEQYF. The CDR3 coding sequence is TGCGCCAGCAGCCTCGTGGGGGGGGGCCAGCTCTACGAGCAGTACTTC.

This rearrangement joins TRBV11-2 to TRBJ2-7; TRBD2 matches at 9 bases. Trimming cost V 0 bases and J 5 bases; bases outside gene matches: 8. Germline V gene data show CDR1 as SGHAT and CDR2 as FQNNGV. This CDR3 is built from 16 residues. CDR3 DNA: TGTGCCAGCAGCTTAGAGCCGGCGGGAGGGGCAGACGAGCAGTACTTC. Its translation: CASSLEPAGGADEQYF.

V and J are TRBV6-6 and TRBJ1-5, with 7 positions matching TRBD1. Per germline, CDR1 MNHNY and CDR2 SVGAGI (reference sequence). Trimming removed 2 bases from V and 3 bases from J; junction bases left unmatched: 7. The length of the CDR3 is 16 residues. The DNA for the CDR3 is TGTGCCAGCAGTTACCCTTCGGGACAGTTCAATCAGCCCCAGCATTTT. Residues: CASSYPSGQFNQPQHF.

The rearrangement joins TRBV29-1 to TRBJ1-2; 11 bases agree with TRBD1. V was pared by 6 bases and J by 3 bases, with 3 bases of the junction left unmatched. Germline loops: CDR1 SQVTM, CDR2 ANQGSEA. This CDR3 has 13 residues. The CDR3 region has the DNA TGCAGCGTGGGACAGGGGGATTACTATGGCTACACCTTC. It translates to CSVGQGDYYGYTF.

The CDR3 loop is CASSVFRDRGPGANVLTF. For the CDR3, the DNA is TGTGCCAGCAGCGTATTCCGGGACAGGGGACCTGGGGCCAACGTCCTGACTTTC. The genes are TRBV9 and TRBJ2-6; TRBD1 matches at 10 bases. CDR3 size: 18 residues. V shed 1 base and J 2 bases; nucleotides not matched to a gene: 6. Germline CDR1 SGDLS, CDR2 YYNGEE.

The chain joins TRBV19 to TRBJ2-7, with TRBD2 as a possible D gene (5 bases). Trimming took 3 bases from V and 3 from J, leaving 15 bases between them. The CDR3 has 15 amino acids. CDR1 LNHDA and CDR2 SQIVND come from the germline V gene (reference sequence). CDR3 amino acids: CASSISGVRRYEQYF. The DNA for the CDR3 is TGTGCCAGTAGTATTTCCGGGGTTAGACGCTACGAGCAGTACTTC.

This chain uses TRBV7-2 with TRBJ1-5; 7 nucleotides align to TRBD1. V dropped 1 base and J dropped 0; count of bases not matched to a gene: 3. This CDR3 has 16 amino acids. Germline CDR1 is SGHTA and CDR2 is FQGNSA. CDR3 loop: CASSLGQGFSNQPQHF. For the CDR3, the DNA is TGTGCCAGCAGCTTAGGACAGGGATTTAGCAATCAGCCCCAGCATTTT.

The V and J genes are TRBV10-3 and TRBJ1-2; TRBD1 matches at 8 bases. Germline V gene data show CDR1 as ENHRY and CDR2 as SYGVKD. V lost 11 bases to trimming and J lost 8 bases; unmatched junction nucleotides: 7. The CDR3 has 11 residues. DNA of the CDR3: TGTGCCGCAACAGGGGGTAACGGCTACACCTTC. Protein product: CAATGGNGYTF.

The J gene is TRBJ2-1, the V gene TRBV5-4, with D tentatively TRBD2 (6 bases). The length of the CDR3 is 16 residues. Germline assignment: CDR1 SGHNT and CDR2 YYREEE (reference sequence). V was clipped by 4 bases and J by 0 bases, with 14 bases between them. The CDR3 DNA sequence: TGTGCCAGCAGCCAGAGGCGGGGCGGCTCCTACAATGAGCAGTTCTTC. This sequence encodes CASSQRRGGSYNEQFF.

The genes are TRBV6-6 and TRBJ1-4, with 8 bases identical to TRBD1. Germline loops: CDR1 MNHNY, CDR2 SVGAGI (reference sequence). The CDR3 is made up of 15 amino acids. V was pared by 4 bases and J by 3 bases, with 4 bases of the junction left unmatched. CDR3 sequence: CASSSHRGANEKLFF. For the CDR3, the DNA is TGTGCCAGCAGTTCCCACAGGGGGGCTAATGAAAAACTGTTTTTT.

This clone was observed a single time. J is TRBJ1-2 and V is TRBV9; TRBD1 aligns across 9 bases. The CDR3 runs 15 residues. Losses at the gene ends were 3 bases for V and 8 bases for J; bases not matched to a gene: 11. Germline loops: CDR1 SGDLS, CDR2 YYNGEE. CDR3 sequence (DNA): TGTGCCAGCAGCGCAACGGGACAGGGTTTCTACGGCTACACCTTC. It translates to CASSATGQGFYGYTF.

This chain connects TRBV2 to TRBJ1-5, with a tentative D call TRBD1 (5 bases). V was pared by 7 bases and J by 9 bases, with 19 bases between. Germline CDR1 SNHLY, CDR2 FYNNEI. The CDR3 has 14 amino acids. The CDR3 DNA reads as TGTGCCAGCACCAACGGAGGGGTGGGTCGGCCCCAGCATTTT. This gives the protein CASTNGGVGRPQHF.

The chain recombines TRBV29-1 with TRBJ2-1; 7 bases fit TRBD2. Germline V lookup: CDR1 SQVTM, CDR2 ANQGSEA. This CDR3 region has 16 residues. The V gene end was trimmed by 3 bases and the J gene end by 10 bases; junction bases not matched to a gene: 18. This chain's CDR3 is CSVDSWEGKSDVEQFF. CDR3 nucleotides: TGCAGCGTTGATTCCTGGGAGGGGAAGTCCGACGTCGAGCAGTTCTTC.

This rearrangement joins TRBV28 to TRBJ1-5; a possible D gene is TRBD1 (5 bases). CDR3 length equals 16 residues. The V end lost 7 bases, the J end lost 0 bases, and 16 bases lay between the germline ends. The germline CDR1 and CDR2 sequences are MDHEN and SYDVKM. The CDR3 sequence is CASTDSFPYSNQPQHF. DNA of the CDR3: TGTGCCAGCACCGACAGCTTCCCTTATAGCAATCAGCCCCAGCATTTT.

The chain carries TRBV9 and TRBJ1-1; a weak D match, TRBD1 (5 bases). The germline CDR1 and CDR2 sequences are SGDLS and YYNGEE. V dropped 3 bases and J dropped 4 bases, with 13 bases sitting between them. CDR3 length: 14 residues. The CDR3 nucleotides are TGTGCCAGCAGCGCAAATCAGGGACTCACTGAAGCTTTCTTT. Translating it yields CASSANQGLTEAFF.

J is TRBJ1-3 and V is TRBV18; 9 bases are a match to TRBD1. The germline V gene encodes CDR1 KGHSH and CDR2 LQKENI. Losses at the gene ends were 6 bases for V and 4 bases for J; bases not matched to a gene: 7. This CDR3 has 15 amino acids. This CDR3 is CASSLGQGRGNTIYF. The CDR3 region has the DNA TGTGCCAGCTCCCTCGGACAGGGGCGAGGAAACACCATATATTTT.

Details on this clone: An end of the junction differs from the germline gene, which may be a read error. The sample holds other DNA sequences that translate to the same CDR3. The chain joins TRBV7-9 to TRBJ1-1; 8 bases match TRBD1. Per germline, CDR1 SEHNR and CDR2 FQNEAQ (reference sequence). The CDR3 is 13 amino acids. CDR3 loop: CSSTADRDTEAFF. The CDR3 nucleotides read TGTTCCAGCACCGCGGACAGGGACACTGAAGCTTTCTTT.

The chain recombines TRBV10-3 with TRBJ2-1; tentative D call: TRBD1 (6 bases). This CDR3 has 14 amino acids. Per the germline V gene, CDR1 is ENHRY and CDR2 is SYGVKD. Trimming removed 8 bases from V and 2 bases from J, with 13 bases in between. CDR3 DNA sequence: TGTGCCATCGGGGGACAAGTCACCTACAATGAGCAGTTCTTC. This translates into CAIGGQVTYNEQFF.

This clone was counted a single time. This chain joins TRBV19 and TRBJ1-5; unclear D gene. Germline CDR1 is LNHDA and CDR2 is SQIVND (reference sequence). Trimming took 1 base from V and 4 from J, leaving 11 bases between them. The CDR3 length is 15 residues. CDR3 DNA: TGTGCCAGTAGTATAGTCGGTCCGGGGAATCAGCCCCAGCATTTT. This sequence encodes CASSIVGPGNQPQHF.

V and J are TRBV28 and TRBJ1-5; the D gene is possibly TRBD1 (5 bases). The V gene lost 4 bases and the J gene lost 3 bases, with 16 bases spanning the gap. The CDR3 is made up of 16 amino acids. CDR1 MDHEN and CDR2 SYDVKM come from the germline V gene. This chain's CDR3 is CASSSFAGEANQPQHF. For the CDR3, the DNA is TGTGCCAGCAGTTCCTTTGCGGGGGAGGCCAATCAGCCCCAGCATTTT.